One sample yielded the 2 T cell receptor beta chains listed below, sequenced in a study of cytomegalovirus exposure and HLA in healthy donors. 60 Vbeta and 13 Jbeta primers were used in PCR. Only in-frame clones appear in the TCRdb table, and some are missing; sequencing was by immunoSEQ multiplex PCR. In the table there are around 150,000 clones, about 66% of which are singletons. Sequenced material: PBMCs. The source of these receptors is a human donor in good health.

The V and J genes are TRBV18 and TRBJ2-5; TRBD2 matches at 7 bases. Losses at the gene ends were 4 bases for V and 1 base for J; bases not matched to a gene: 3. The CDR3 is 14 residues long. Germline lookup yields CDR1 KGHSH and CDR2 LQKENI. The CDR3 here is CASSLASGQETQYF. The CDR3 region has the DNA TGTGCCAGCTCACTAGCTAGCGGCCAAGAGACCCAGTACTTC.

The V gene is TRBV19, the J gene TRBJ2-1; TRBD2 is a possible D gene (6 bases). Germline V lookup: CDR1 LNHDA, CDR2 SQIVND (reference sequence). V gave up 2 bases and J gave up 4 bases, with 15 bases separating them. This CDR3 comprises 16 residues. The chain's CDR3 is CASSISGGAGYNEQFF. Here the CDR3 DNA reads TGTGCCAGTAGTATATCGGGTGGGGCGGGATACAATGAGCAGTTCTTC.